A single sample gave rise to the 17 T cell receptor beta chains below, sequenced in a study of cytomegalovirus exposure and HLA in healthy donors. Primers for the PCR totalled 60 Vbeta and 13 Jbeta. Only in-frame clones appear in the TCRdb table, and some are missing; sequencing was by immunoSEQ multiplex PCR. The sample has around 100,000 clones, approximately 87% seen once; the top ten hold about 2.5%. Sequenced sample: PBMCs. The source of these receptors is a man aged 35 to 55 in good health and CMV-seronegative.

This chain links TRBV29-1 with TRBJ1-2; 10 positions match TRBD1. The CDR3 is made up of 14 amino acids. The germline V gene encodes CDR1 SQVTM and CDR2 ANQGSEA. J lost 8 bases, V lost 4 bases, and 10 bases had no gene match. CDR3 coding DNA: TGCAGCGTTGGGGGACAGGGGACCCTTAGGGGCTACACCTTC. This translates into CSVGGQGTLRGYTF.

CDR3 nucleotide sequence: TGCGCCAGCAGCCAAGGGACTAGCGGCACCTCCTACAATGAGCAGTTCTTC. Translation: CASSQGTSGTSYNEQFF. The gene calls are TRBV4-3 and TRBJ2-1; 10 positions match TRBD2. V was clipped by 1 base and J by 0 bases; unmatched bases: 3. Germline-derived CDR1 and CDR2 are LGHNA and YSLEER. The CDR3 contains 17 residues.

J is TRBJ1-4 and V is TRBV9; the match to TRBD1 covers 10 bases. CDR3 length: 17 residues. V shed 2 bases, J shed 0 bases, and the junction held 4 bases outside the gene matches. CDR1 and CDR2 from the germline V gene are SGDLS and YYNGEE. DNA for the CDR3: TGTGCCAGCAGCGTTCGGGACAGGGGATCAACTAATGAAAAACTGTTTTTT. It yields the protein CASSVRDRGSTNEKLFF.

This clone occurred once. The chain is built from TRBV7-6 and TRBJ2-7, with D possibly TRBD2 on 6 matching bases. The CDR3 sequence is 13 residues long. V gave up 1 base and J gave up 6 bases, with 10 bases separating them. Germline CDR1 is SGHVS and CDR2 is FNYEAQ. This CDR3 is CASSLGEATEQYF. The CDR3 nucleotides are TGTGCCAGCAGCTTAGGGGAGGCGACCGAGCAGTACTTC.

This sequence joins TRBV6-6 and TRBJ1-5; tentative D call: TRBD1 (5 bases). V was cut by 4 bases and J by 7 bases, with 14 bases left in between. CDR3 length equals 14 residues. Germline assignment: CDR1 MNHNY and CDR2 SVGAGI (reference sequence). The DNA of the CDR3 is TGTGCCAGCAGTTCCCCAGCAGGGATCCAGCCCCAGCATTTT. As protein: CASSSPAGIQPQHF.

V gene TRBV19 combines with J gene TRBJ2-1; 8 bases are a match to TRBD2. This CDR3 contains 15 residues. The germline V gene has CDR1 LNHDA and CDR2 SQIVND (reference sequence). J lost 7 bases, V lost 8 bases, and 13 bases had no gene match. The CDR3 is CASRFGGGPGNEQFF. DNA for the CDR3: TGTGCCAGTCGTTTCGGGGGGGGGCCGGGTAATGAGCAGTTCTTC.

This clone was seen only a few times. The genes are TRBV6-4 and TRBJ2-3; 9 bases match TRBD2. Germline CDR1 is MRHNA and CDR2 is SNTAGT. This CDR3 is built from 16 residues. J was trimmed by 1 base and V by 0 bases; bases with no gene match: 2. CDR3 region: CASSDSASGGTDTQYF. CDR3 coding DNA: TGTGCCAGCAGTGACTCGGCTAGCGGGGGCACAGATACGCAGTATTTT.

The rearrangement uses TRBV7-9 and TRBJ2-3, with 7 bases that match TRBD2. Germline V gene lookup returns CDR1 SEHNR and CDR2 FQNEAQ (reference sequence). J gave up 1 base and V 5 bases, and 3 bases lay outside the gene matches. The CDR3 totals 14 residues. The chain's CDR3 is CASSPSGGTDTQYF. The CDR3 DNA reads TGTGCCAGCAGCCCCAGCGGGGGCACAGATACGCAGTATTTT.

The V gene is TRBV5-1, the J gene TRBJ2-7; possibly TRBD2 for D (5 bases). Germline V gene data show CDR1 as SGHRS and CDR2 as YFSETQ. CDR3 size: 14 residues. The V and J ends lost 0 bases and 3 bases respectively, with 10 bases between them. CDR3 protein: CASSLVVEGYEQYF. DNA of the CDR3: TGCGCCAGCAGCTTGGTAGTTGAGGGCTACGAGCAGTACTTC.

In DNA, the CDR3 is TGTGCCAGCAGCCTCGACAGGGCCTCTGGAAACACCATATATTTT. Amino acids: CASSLDRASGNTIYF. The chain joins TRBV7-9 to TRBJ1-3, with TRBD1 matching 7 bases. The V gene end was trimmed by 5 bases and the J gene end by 0 bases; junction bases not matched to a gene: 4. The CDR3 is 15 residues long. CDR1 SEHNR and CDR2 FQNEAQ come from the germline V gene (reference sequence).

The V call is TRBV7-3, the J call TRBJ1-1, with 8 bases lining up with TRBD1. Germline V lookup: CDR1 SGHTA, CDR2 FQGTGA. The ends lost 2 bases at V and 9 bases at J; junction bases unmatched: 2. This CDR3 has 12 residues. DNA for the CDR3: TGTGCCAGCAGCTTAGACAGGGGTAAAGCTTTCTTT. It encodes CASSLDRGKAFF.

This clone was counted only a few times. The genes are TRBV30 and TRBJ1-5; D unclear. The CDR3 has 14 amino acids. Trimming stripped 2 bases from V and 5 bases from J, with 13 bases between. Germline V lookup: CDR1 GTSNPN, CDR2 SVGIG (reference sequence). CDR3 in DNA: TGTGCCTGGAGTCCCCCACAGCCACATCAGCCCCAGCATTTT. This encodes CAWSPPQPHQPQHF.

The chain is built from TRBV7-2 and TRBJ1-4; perhaps TRBD1 as D (6 bases). Germline assignment: CDR1 SGHTA and CDR2 FQGNSA. V was cut by 5 bases and J by 3 bases, with 13 bases left in between. CDR3 length equals 15 residues. This CDR3 is CASSRLDRPNEKLFF. CDR3 sequence (DNA): TGTGCCAGCAGCCGCCTGGACAGACCTAATGAAAAACTGTTTTTT.

This rearrangement joins TRBV6-6 to TRBJ2-1, with D possibly matching TRBD2 (6 bases). Germline V gene sequence: CDR1 MNHNY, CDR2 SVGAGI (reference sequence). CDR3 length: 16 amino acids. V lost 6 bases and J 0 bases, leaving 15 bases between the germline ends. CDR3 coding DNA: TGTGCCAGCAGGGCTAGCGTGCCAAGCTCCTACAATGAGCAGTTCTTC. This sequence encodes CASRASVPSSYNEQFF.

This chain connects TRBV7-9 to TRBJ2-1, with 7 bases identical to TRBD2. V lost 0 bases and J lost 16; bases outside the gene matches: 6. From germline, CDR1 is SEHNR and CDR2 FQNEAQ (reference sequence). The CDR3 is 12 residues long. Here the CDR3 DNA reads TGTGCCAGCAGCTTAGCTCCAGGGAGGGAATTCTTC. This encodes CASSLAPGREFF.

J is TRBJ1-6 and V is TRBV6-1; TRBD1 might be the D (6 bases). The CDR3 is made up of 15 amino acids. Per germline, CDR1 MNHNS and CDR2 SASEGT. V dropped 5 bases and J dropped 4 bases, with 12 bases sitting between them. The CDR3 sequence is CASSSRGLYNSPLHF. Written as DNA, the CDR3 is TGTGCCAGCAGTTCCAGGGGATTATATAATTCACCCCTCCACTTT.

Here the CDR3 reads CASSLGDRVTDTQYF. The CDR3 nucleotides read TGTGCCAGCAGCTTAGGGGACAGGGTCACAGATACGCAGTATTTT. The rearrangement links TRBV7-9 to TRBJ2-3; TRBD1 aligns across 9 bases. The CDR3 spans 15 residues. V gave up 1 base and J gave up 2 bases; unmatched junction bases: 1. Per germline, CDR1 SEHNR and CDR2 FQNEAQ (reference sequence).